One and the same sample provided the 23 T cell receptor beta chains below, sequenced in a study of Ad26.COV2.S vaccination and SARS-CoV-2 variants. Sequencing used immunoSEQ multiplex PCR; TCRdb keeps in-frame clones, though not all of them. The table includes roughly 320,000 clones, about nine tenths detected once. Treatment reported: around 19 received Ad26.COV2.S at low or high dose, single or two shots; about five received placebo; per-sample allocation not given. Each sample was drawn 63 days after the first injection (of vaccine or placebo). Specimen: peripheral blood, collected in a trial of Ad26.COV2.S vaccine versus placebo. The receptor source for this set is a person aged 18-60 years who received the Ad26.COV2.S COVID-19 vaccine or a placebo.

The chain combines TRBV5-5 with TRBJ1-6; TRBD1 agrees at 7 bases. This CDR3 comprises 13 residues. V shed 4 bases and J 10 bases; nucleotides not matched to a gene: 5. Germline CDR1 is SGHKS and CDR2 is YYEKEE (reference sequence). The CDR3 region is CASSPGGRSPLHF. In DNA, the CDR3 is TGTGCCAGCAGCCCAGGGGGTCGATCACCCCTCCACTTT.

There are a few counts of this clone. The V and J genes are TRBV10-3 and TRBJ1-2; no clear D gene. V lost 0 bases and J 3 bases, leaving 11 bases between the germline ends. The CDR3 has 15 residues. Germline loops: CDR1 ENHRY, CDR2 SYGVKD. As DNA, the CDR3 is TGTGCCATCAGTGAGTCCCTATCCGGGGACTATGGCTACACCTTC. Its protein is CAISESLSGDYGYTF.

The chain has TRBV6-5 and TRBJ2-6; the D gene is possibly TRBD1 (5 bases). Trimming removed 2 bases from V and 2 bases from J, with 7 bases in between. CDR3 size: 15 residues. Germline values: CDR1 MNHEY, CDR2 SVGAGI. Here the CDR3 reads CASSYAGPGANVLTF. The CDR3 DNA is TGTGCCAGCAGTTACGCAGGGCCTGGGGCCAACGTCCTGACTTTC.

The rearrangement uses TRBV3-1 (or the pseudogene TRBV3-2) and TRBJ1-4; 9 positions agree with TRBD1. V lost 6 bases, J lost 8 bases, and 10 bases stayed unmatched. Looked up from germline, CDR1 is LGHDT and CDR2 is YNNKEL (reference sequence). The CDR3 consists of 15 residues. The DNA of the CDR3 is TGTGCCAGCAGTCCTTCGGACAGGGGTTGGGAAAAACTGTTTTTT. Its protein product is CASSPSDRGWEKLFF.

The chain recombines TRBV28 with TRBJ1-5, with TRBD1 matching over 11 bases. V lost 6 bases to trimming and J lost 6 bases; unmatched junction nucleotides: 4. Per the germline V gene, CDR1 is MDHEN and CDR2 is SYDVKM. The CDR3 runs 14 residues. The CDR3 coding sequence is TGTGCCAGCAGATCCGGGACAGGGGGTCAGCCCCAGCATTTT. Its protein product is CASRSGTGGQPQHF.

The chain employs TRBV6-5 and TRBJ1-1, with D unclear. The germline gives CDR1 MNHEY, CDR2 SVGAGI. V was trimmed by 6 bases and J by 5 bases, leaving 10 bases between them. The CDR3 consists of 12 residues. The CDR3 bases are TGTGCCAGCAGCGCCGGCTGGACTGAAGCTTTCTTT. Protein: CASSAGWTEAFF.

The rearrangement uses TRBV9 and TRBJ2-7; 12 bases are a match to TRBD1. Germline V CDR1 and CDR2: SGDLS, YYNGEE. V was clipped by 4 bases and J by 5 bases; unmatched bases: 4. This CDR3 region has 14 residues. CDR3 nucleotides: TGTGCCAGCAGCCGGGACAGGGGGCGGAACGAGCAGTACTTC. This translates into CASSRDRGRNEQYF.

CDR3 in amino acids: CASSITPGANVLTF. Here the CDR3 DNA reads TGTGCCAGTAGTATCACTCCTGGGGCCAACGTCCTGACTTTC. V and J are TRBV19 and TRBJ2-6; no clear D. Germline values: CDR1 LNHDA, CDR2 SQIVND (reference sequence). Trimming stripped 3 bases from V and 2 bases from J, with 5 bases between. There are 14 residues in the CDR3. The whole variable domain, remainder taken from reference TRBV19 and TRBJ2-6, is DGGITQSPKYLFRKEGQNVTLSCEQNLNHDAMYWYRQDPGQGLRLIYYSQIVNDFQKGDIAEGYSVSREKKESFPLTVTSAQKNPTAFYLCASSITPGANVLTFGAGSRLTVL.

This rearrangement joins TRBV5-6 to TRBJ1-4; no clear D. Germline loops: CDR1 SGHDT, CDR2 YYEEEE. The CDR3 is 14 residues long. Trimming shortened V by 0 bases and J by 7 bases, and 10 bases separated the two germline ends. For the CDR3, the DNA is TGTGCCAGCAGCTTGGGAGGAAACCCTGAAAAACTGTTTTTT. Encoded protein: CASSLGGNPEKLFF.

This chain uses TRBV4-2 with TRBJ2-3; no definite D call. CDR3 length: 15 amino acids. The germline V gene has CDR1 LGHNA and CDR2 YNFKEQ. Trimming removed 4 bases at V and 0 bases at J, with 11 bases between. DNA of the CDR3: TGTGCCAGCAGCCGAGAAGTGTCTAGCACAGATACGCAGTATTTT. Its translation is CASSREVSSTDTQYF.

The rearrangement links TRBV25-1 to TRBJ1-2; D not certain. Germline V gives CDR1 MGHDK, CDR2 SYGVNS. The V and J ends lost 8 bases and 11 bases respectively, with 21 bases between them. The CDR3 has 13 amino acids. The CDR3 loop reads CASSPAARGGYTF. In nucleotides, the CDR3 is TGTGCCAGCTCGCCTGCGGCCCGGGGAGGATACACCTTC.

This clone was seen only once. The chain uses TRBV11-3 and TRBJ1-2; D gene ambiguous. Trimming cost V 2 bases and J 5 bases, with 6 bases left between them. Germline loops: CDR1 SGHNT, CDR2 YENEEA. The CDR3 runs 12 residues. The CDR3 spells CASSLSGYGYTF. The CDR3 DNA follows: TGTGCCAGCAGCTTATCTGGTTATGGCTACACCTTC. The full variable domain, its missing parts supplied by reference TRBV11-3 and TRBJ1-2, is EAGVVQSPRYKIIEKKQPVAFWCNPISGHNTLYWYLQNLGQGPELLIRYENEEAVDDSQLPKDRFSAERLKGVDSTLKIQPAELGDSAVYLCASSLSGYGYTFGSGTRLTVV.

This CDR3 is CASSKEAGSSYNEQFF. The CDR3 DNA reads TGTGCCAGCAGTAAGGAGGCAGGGAGCTCCTACAATGAGCAGTTCTTC. V and J are TRBV25-1 and TRBJ2-1; D may be TRBD1 or TRBD2 (5 bases each). The CDR3 runs 16 residues. Trimming pared 5 bases from V and 0 bases from J, leaving 14 bases between. CDR1 and CDR2 from the germline V gene are MGHDK and SYGVNS.

In its sample, this clone was seen once. The chain employs TRBV10-3 and TRBJ2-3; tentatively, D is TRBD2 (7 bases). Germline V gene lookup returns CDR1 ENHRY and CDR2 SYGVKD. V lost 7 bases to trimming and J lost 1 base, with 21 bases between them. The CDR3 length is 17 residues. DNA for the CDR3: TGTGCCATCACGGCCGGGGTCGGGGGGCGAGGCACAGATACGCAGTATTTT. As protein: CAITAGVGGRGTDTQYF.

V and J are TRBV19 and TRBJ1-3; TRBD1 might be the D (6 bases). The CDR3 runs to 13 residues. The V and J ends lost 6 bases and 4 bases respectively, with 10 bases between them. Germline V lookup: CDR1 LNHDA, CDR2 SQIVND (reference sequence). The CDR3 here is CASRTGRGNTIYF. The CDR3 DNA reads TGTGCCAGTAGGACAGGACGAGGAAACACCATATATTTT.

This clone turned up a few times. This chain uses TRBV19 with TRBJ1-2; D possibly corresponds to TRBD1 (5 bases). The CDR3 spans 14 residues. CDR1 and CDR2 (germline): LNHDA, SQIVND (reference sequence). V gave up 4 bases and J gave up 4 bases, with 13 bases separating them. The CDR3 DNA follows: TGTGCCAGTAGTACCAGGGCCCGTGCCTATGGCTACACCTTC. Translated: CASSTRARAYGYTF.

V is TRBV12-3 or TRBV12-4 and J is TRBJ2-5; no definite D call. The CDR3 is made up of 12 amino acids. V was cut by 3 bases and J by 3 bases, with 5 bases left in between. DNA of the CDR3: TGTGCCAGCAGTTTGGTTGAAGAGACCCAGTACTTC. It is translated as CASSLVEETQYF.

This clone was seen a few times. The chain carries TRBV19 and TRBJ1-2; 7 bases are a match to TRBD1. The germline V gene encodes CDR1 LNHDA and CDR2 SQIVND (reference sequence). This CDR3 region has 16 residues. After removal of 3 bases from V and 6 bases from J, the junction contained 13 bases not matched to a gene. This CDR3 is CASSIPRQGLLNGYTF. In DNA form, the CDR3 reads TGTGCCAGTAGTATCCCTAGACAGGGACTGTTGAATGGCTACACCTTC.

This rearrangement joins TRBV5-1 to TRBJ2-1, with 8 positions matching TRBD2. CDR3 length: 16 residues. Germline CDR1 and CDR2: SGHRS and YFSETQ. Trimming took 1 base from V and 3 from J; bases not matched to a gene: 6. CDR3 protein: CASSLPRSGDYNEQFF. The CDR3 DNA reads TGCGCCAGCAGCTTGCCTCGTAGCGGGGACTACAATGAGCAGTTCTTC.

The CDR3 coding sequence is TGTGCCAGCAGCTTCCAGGGACAGGGGAGCTACGAGCAGTACTTC. Amino acid sequence: CASSFQGQGSYEQYF. J is TRBJ2-7 and V is TRBV5-4, with TRBD1 matching over 10 bases. With 2 bases clipped from V and 3 bases from J, the junction kept 5 bases outside the gene matches. Germline V gives CDR1 SGHNT, CDR2 YYREEE (reference sequence). This CDR3 spans 15 amino acids.

The chain joins TRBV6-4 to TRBJ2-2; no clear D gene. The CDR3 runs to 12 residues. The germline V and J ends were trimmed by 3 bases and 7 bases, with 6 bases remaining between them. CDR1 and CDR2 (germline): MRHNA, SNTAGT. The CDR3 DNA follows: TGTGCCAGCAGTGATTCGGGCGGGGAGCTGTTTTTT. Translating it yields CASSDSGGELFF.

This chain uses TRBV4-1 with TRBJ1-2; 8 positions match TRBD1. V trimming: 0 bases; J trimming: 7 bases; junction bases outside the gene matches: 10. The CDR3 is made up of 16 amino acids. Germline V gives CDR1 MGHRA, CDR2 YSYEKL. CDR3 in amino acids: CASSQDSPGQGGGYTF. The CDR3 coding sequence is TGCGCCAGCAGCCAAGATTCCCCCGGACAGGGTGGTGGCTACACCTTC.

This clone came up once. The J gene is TRBJ1-1, the V gene TRBV7-2; no clear D. Deletions cut 3 bases from V and 0 bases from J, with 14 bases between. CDR1 is SGHTA, CDR2 FQGNSA, per germline. The CDR3 has 16 residues. For the CDR3, the DNA is TGTGCCAGCAGCTTGGGCCAGCTAACCATGAACACTGAAGCTTTCTTT. Translation: CASSLGQLTMNTEAFF.